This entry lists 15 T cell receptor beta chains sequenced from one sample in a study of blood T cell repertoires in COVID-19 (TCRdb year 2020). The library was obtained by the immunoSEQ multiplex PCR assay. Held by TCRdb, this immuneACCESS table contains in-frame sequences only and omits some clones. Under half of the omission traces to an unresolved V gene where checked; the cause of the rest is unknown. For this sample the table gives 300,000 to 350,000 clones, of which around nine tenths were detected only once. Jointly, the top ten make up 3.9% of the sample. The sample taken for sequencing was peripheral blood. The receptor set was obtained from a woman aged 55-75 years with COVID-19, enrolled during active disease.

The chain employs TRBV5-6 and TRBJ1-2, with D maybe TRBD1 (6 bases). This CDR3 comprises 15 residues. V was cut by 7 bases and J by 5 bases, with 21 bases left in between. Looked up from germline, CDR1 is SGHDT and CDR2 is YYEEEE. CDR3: CASVPRDIQMYGYTF. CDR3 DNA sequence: TGTGCCAGCGTTCCCAGGGACATACAGATGTATGGCTACACCTTC.

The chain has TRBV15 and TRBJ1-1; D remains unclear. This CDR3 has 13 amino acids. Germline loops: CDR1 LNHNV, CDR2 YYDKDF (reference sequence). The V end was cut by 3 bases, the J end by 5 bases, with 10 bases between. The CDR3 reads CATSRNQATEAFF. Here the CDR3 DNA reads TGTGCCACCAGCAGGAATCAGGCGACTGAAGCTTTCTTT.

Here the CDR3 reads CASSAGTGGQANEKLFF. In nucleotides, the CDR3 is TGCGCCAGCAGCGCGGGGACAGGGGGCCAGGCTAATGAAAAACTGTTTTTT. The genes are TRBV4-1 and TRBJ1-4; 12 bases match TRBD1. V was clipped by 5 bases and J by 3 bases; unmatched bases: 7. The CDR3 contains 17 residues. The germline V gene has CDR1 MGHRA and CDR2 YSYEKL.

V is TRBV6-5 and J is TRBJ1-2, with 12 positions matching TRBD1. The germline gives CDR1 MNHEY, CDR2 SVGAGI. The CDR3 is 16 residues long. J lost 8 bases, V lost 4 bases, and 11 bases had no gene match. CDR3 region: CASSFISGTGGKGYTF. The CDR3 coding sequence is TGTGCCAGCAGTTTTATATCCGGGACAGGGGGCAAAGGCTACACCTTC.

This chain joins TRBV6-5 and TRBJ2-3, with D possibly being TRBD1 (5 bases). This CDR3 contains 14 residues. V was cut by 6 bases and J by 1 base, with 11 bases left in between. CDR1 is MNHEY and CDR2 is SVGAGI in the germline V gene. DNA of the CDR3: TGTGCCAGCAGCCTCGAACAGGGCACAGATACGCAGTATTTT. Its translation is CASSLEQGTDTQYF.

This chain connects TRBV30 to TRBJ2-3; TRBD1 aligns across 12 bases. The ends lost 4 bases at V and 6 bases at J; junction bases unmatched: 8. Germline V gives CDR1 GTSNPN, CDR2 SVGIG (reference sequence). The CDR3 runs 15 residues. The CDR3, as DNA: TGTGCCTGGACCGTGGGACAGGGGGCGTCTGATACGCAGTATTTT. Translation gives CAWTVGQGASDTQYF.

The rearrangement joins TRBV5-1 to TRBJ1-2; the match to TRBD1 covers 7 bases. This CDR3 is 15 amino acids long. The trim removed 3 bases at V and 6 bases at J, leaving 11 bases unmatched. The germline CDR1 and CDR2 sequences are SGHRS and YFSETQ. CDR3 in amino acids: CASSWDRSLANGYTF. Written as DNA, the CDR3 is TGCGCCAGCAGCTGGGACAGATCTTTAGCGAATGGCTACACCTTC.

This CDR3 is CASSQAIAGGPRETQYF. CDR3 coding DNA: TGTGCCAGCAGCCAAGCTATAGCGGGGGGGCCTCGAGAGACCCAGTACTTC. The V call is TRBV4-2, the J call TRBJ2-5; 11 bases line up with TRBD2. Germline V lookup: CDR1 LGHNA, CDR2 YNFKEQ. With V trimmed by 1 base and J by 4 bases, 8 bases remained unmatched. The CDR3 has 17 residues.

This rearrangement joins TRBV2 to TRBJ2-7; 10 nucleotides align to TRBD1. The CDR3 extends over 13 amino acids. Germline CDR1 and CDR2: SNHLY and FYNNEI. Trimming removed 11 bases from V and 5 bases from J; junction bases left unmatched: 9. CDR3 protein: CAGSGQGLNEQYF. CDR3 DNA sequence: TGTGCCGGCTCGGGACAGGGGCTCAACGAGCAGTACTTC.

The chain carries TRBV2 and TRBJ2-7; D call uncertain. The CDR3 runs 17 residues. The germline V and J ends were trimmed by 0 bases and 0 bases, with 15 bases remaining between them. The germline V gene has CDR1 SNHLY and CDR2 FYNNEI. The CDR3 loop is CASSEAPPTPSSYEQYF. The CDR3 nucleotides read TGTGCCAGCAGTGAAGCTCCCCCGACACCGAGCTCCTACGAGCAGTACTTC.

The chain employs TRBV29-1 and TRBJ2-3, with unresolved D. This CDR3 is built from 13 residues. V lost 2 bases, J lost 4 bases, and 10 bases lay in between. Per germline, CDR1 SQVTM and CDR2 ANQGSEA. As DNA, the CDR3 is TGCAGCGTTGAAAAACCGAGTCCAGATACGCAGTATTTT. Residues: CSVEKPSPDTQYF.

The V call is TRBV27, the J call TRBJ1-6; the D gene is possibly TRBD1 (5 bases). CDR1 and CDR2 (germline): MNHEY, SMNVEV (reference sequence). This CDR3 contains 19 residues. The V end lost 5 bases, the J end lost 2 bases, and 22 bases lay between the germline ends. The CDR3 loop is CASSTRRGGLVPYNSPLHF. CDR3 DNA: TGTGCCAGCAGTACCAGGCGGGGGGGATTGGTGCCCTATAATTCACCCCTCCACTTT.

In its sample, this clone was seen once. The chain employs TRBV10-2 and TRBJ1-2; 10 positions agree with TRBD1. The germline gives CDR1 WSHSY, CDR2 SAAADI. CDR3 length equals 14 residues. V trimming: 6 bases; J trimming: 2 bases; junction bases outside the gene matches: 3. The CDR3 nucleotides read TGCGCCAGCAGGGGACAGGGGCCGAACTATGGCTACACCTTC. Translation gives CASRGQGPNYGYTF.

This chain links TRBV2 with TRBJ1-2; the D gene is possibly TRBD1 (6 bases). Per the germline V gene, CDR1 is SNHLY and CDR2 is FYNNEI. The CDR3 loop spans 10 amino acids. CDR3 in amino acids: CVRGDYGYTF. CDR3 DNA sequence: TGTGTCAGGGGCGACTATGGCTACACCTTC.

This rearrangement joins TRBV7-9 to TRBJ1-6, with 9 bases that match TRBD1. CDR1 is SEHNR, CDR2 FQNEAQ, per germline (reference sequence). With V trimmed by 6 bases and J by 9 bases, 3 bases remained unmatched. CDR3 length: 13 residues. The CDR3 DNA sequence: TGTGCCAGCAGTCCGGGACAGGGTTCACCCCTCCACTTT. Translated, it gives CASSPGQGSPLHF.